What follows are 26 T cell receptor beta chains derived from one specimen sequenced in a study of OX40 agonist ivuxolimab in advanced cancers. Only in-frame clones appear in the TCRdb table, and some are missing; sequencing was by immunoSEQ multiplex PCR. The profile covers some 50,000 clones, with around 90% appearing a single time and approximately 10% taken by the ten largest. Material: CD4+ or CD8+ T cells sorted from blood, obtained in a trial of the OX40 agonist ivuxolimab. The receptors originated from an adult with an advanced solid tumor such as melanoma, head and neck, liver or kidney cancer.

The rearrangement uses TRBV5-1 and TRBJ2-1, with TRBD1 matching 10 bases. Trimming cost V 5 bases and J 6 bases; bases outside gene matches: 14. CDR1 SGHRS and CDR2 YFSETQ come from the germline V gene. CDR3 length: 17 residues. CDR3 residues: CASRYPIRDRGLNEQFF. CDR3 bases: TGCGCCAGCAGATATCCAATCCGGGACAGGGGCCTCAATGAGCAGTTCTTC.

This clone was recorded only once. CDR3 sequence (DNA): TGTGCCAGCAGTCAGGGACAGTTAAAATCACCCCTCCACTTT. The encoded protein is CASSQGQLKSPLHF. The chain recombines TRBV28 with TRBJ1-6; 7 bases match TRBD1. With 5 bases clipped from V and 10 bases from J, the junction kept 8 bases outside the gene matches. Germline CDR1 and CDR2: MDHEN and SYDVKM. The CDR3 loop spans 14 amino acids.

This clone has a handful of counts. The chain links TRBV2 to TRBJ2-6; 8 nucleotides line up with TRBD1. V was clipped by 5 bases and J by 2 bases; unmatched bases: 2. The CDR3 extends over 15 amino acids. Germline CDR1 SNHLY, CDR2 FYNNEI. CDR3 sequence reads: CASSSTGAGANVLTF. For the CDR3, the DNA is TGTGCCAGCAGTTCGACAGGGGCTGGGGCCAACGTCCTGACTTTC.

This rearrangement joins TRBV13 to TRBJ2-3, with 13 bases identical to TRBD2. The CDR3 loop spans 17 amino acids. Losses at the gene ends were 5 bases for V and 6 bases for J; bases not matched to a gene: 11. Germline CDR1 and CDR2: PRHDT and FYEKMQ (reference sequence). The CDR3 spells CASSLRTSGGHRDTQYF. DNA of the CDR3: TGTGCCAGCAGCCTAAGGACTAGCGGGGGCCACCGTGATACGCAGTATTTT.

This clone was seen just once. CDR3 in amino acids: CASSITGQGEKLFF. In DNA, the CDR3 is TGCGCCAGCAGCATTACCGGACAAGGGGAAAAACTGTTTTTT. The genes are TRBV5-1 and TRBJ1-4, with D possibly TRBD1 on 5 matching bases. Germline-derived CDR1 and CDR2 are SGHRS and YFSETQ. The V and J ends lost 4 bases and 8 bases respectively, with 15 bases between them. The CDR3 is 14 residues long.

The rearrangement links TRBV30 to TRBJ2-3, with D tentatively TRBD1 or TRBD2 (6 bases each). There are 15 residues in the CDR3. The germline V gene encodes CDR1 GTSNPN and CDR2 SVGIG (reference sequence). Trimming cost V 2 bases and J 2 bases, with 14 bases left between them. The CDR3 loop is CAWSYYRDFTDTQYF. The CDR3 bases are TGTGCCTGGAGTTACTACAGGGACTTCACAGATACGCAGTATTTT.

The chain combines TRBV9 with TRBJ2-1; 8 nucleotides agree with TRBD2. Germline CDR1 reads SGDLS; CDR2 reads YYNGEE. This CDR3 is 15 amino acids long. The V and J ends lost 0 bases and 4 bases, in that order; junction bases with no gene match: 3. CDR3 amino acids: CASSVEAGVYNEQFF. DNA of the CDR3: TGTGCCAGCAGCGTAGAAGCGGGAGTGTACAATGAGCAGTTCTTC.

The CDR3 bases are TGTGCCAGCACTCCTTCCCGCGGGTCGGGAGCTTTCTTT. Protein product: CASTPSRGSGAFF. The chain recombines TRBV27 with TRBJ1-1; no reliable D call. Deletions cut 7 bases from V and 10 bases from J, with 19 bases between. Germline lookup yields CDR1 MNHEY and CDR2 SMNVEV (reference sequence). CDR3 length: 13 residues.

The chain links TRBV27 to TRBJ1-2; D is perhaps TRBD1 (6 bases). With 4 bases removed from V and 8 bases from J, the gap between germline ends came to 14 bases. The germline V gene encodes CDR1 MNHEY and CDR2 SMNVEV (reference sequence). This CDR3 has 13 residues. The CDR3 here is CASSSYREVGYTF. In DNA, the CDR3 is TGTGCCAGCAGTTCTTACAGGGAGGTCGGCTACACCTTC.

This rearrangement joins TRBV4-2 to TRBJ1-1; maybe TRBD1 (5 bases). The V end was cut by 5 bases, the J end by 1 base, with 17 bases between. The CDR3 has 16 amino acids. Germline-derived CDR1 and CDR2 are LGHNA and YNFKEQ. The CDR3 is CASSSRPGDPNTEAFF. Here the CDR3 DNA reads TGTGCCAGCAGCTCTCGACCGGGGGACCCGAACACTGAAGCTTTCTTT.

This rearrangement joins TRBV4-2 to TRBJ2-3, with 7 bases matching TRBD2. The CDR3 runs to 17 residues. Germline assignment: CDR1 LGHNA and CDR2 YNFKEQ. V lost 2 bases, J lost 2 bases, and 10 bases stayed unmatched. The CDR3 coding sequence is TGTGCCAGCAGCCAATCCCGGGACTACCTATACACAGATACGCAGTATTTT. This sequence encodes CASSQSRDYLYTDTQYF.

This chain uses TRBV6-1 with TRBJ2-1, with no clear D. This CDR3 region has 11 residues. V lost 8 bases to trimming and J lost 7 bases, with 9 bases between them. Germline assignment: CDR1 MNHNS and CDR2 SASEGT. The CDR3 is CASHGYNEQFF. The CDR3 DNA reads TGTGCCAGCCACGGCTATAATGAGCAGTTCTTC.

This clone was seen once. The rearrangement links TRBV4-1 to TRBJ2-7; D gene ambiguous. With 2 bases removed from V and 5 bases from J, the gap between germline ends came to 16 bases. The CDR3 runs to 15 residues. Germline assignment: CDR1 MGHRA and CDR2 YSYEKL. The CDR3 loop reads CASSQSPGQSHEQYF. The DNA of the CDR3 is TGCGCCAGCAGCCAATCCCCCGGGCAGAGTCACGAGCAGTACTTC.

The rearrangement joins TRBV27 to TRBJ2-3; 7 bases fit TRBD2. V gave up 3 bases and J gave up 4 bases; unmatched junction bases: 16. There are 18 residues in the CDR3. CDR1 and CDR2 from the germline V gene are MNHEY and SMNVEV (reference sequence). The CDR3 DNA reads as TGTGCCAGCAGTTTCCGTTTAGGGGAGCGGGGCTTTTCAGATACGCAGTATTTT. Protein sequence: CASSFRLGERGFSDTQYF.

This chain connects TRBV18 to TRBJ2-3, with D perhaps matching TRBD2 (6 bases). The CDR3 contains 18 residues. Germline V lookup: CDR1 KGHSH, CDR2 LQKENI. Trimming removed 1 base at V and 0 bases at J, with 17 bases between. The CDR3 protein is CASSPLYYWRGSTDTQYF. The CDR3 DNA sequence: TGTGCCAGCTCACCACTTTACTACTGGAGGGGAAGCACAGATACGCAGTATTTT.

The CDR3 coding sequence is TGCGCCAGCAGCCAAGGACAGGGGATCTCCTACGAGCAGTACTTC. It specifies CASSQGQGISYEQYF. The chain combines TRBV4-3 with TRBJ2-7, with 8 positions matching TRBD1. This CDR3 contains 15 residues. Per the germline V gene, CDR1 is LGHNA and CDR2 is YSLEER. The J segment lost 0 bases and the V segment lost 1 base, leaving 2 bases of the junction unmatched.

The chain couples TRBV5-6 to TRBJ1-2; possibly TRBD1 for D (5 bases). This CDR3 region has 14 residues. Trimming took off 0 bases at V and 7 bases at J, with 13 bases between the two ends. Per the germline V gene, CDR1 is SGHDT and CDR2 is YYEEEE. The chain's CDR3 is CASSLDKGPSGYTF. The DNA of the CDR3 is TGTGCCAGCAGCTTGGATAAGGGGCCCAGTGGCTACACCTTC.

The CDR3 sequence is CASSLGSRLNYNEQFF. The CDR3 coding sequence is TGTGCCAGCAGCTTAGGATCACGTCTAAACTACAATGAGCAGTTCTTC. The gene calls are TRBV7-9 and TRBJ2-1; no clear D gene. The germline V gene encodes CDR1 SEHNR and CDR2 FQNEAQ (reference sequence). The CDR3 sequence is 16 residues long. V lost 1 base to trimming and J lost 3 bases, with 13 bases between them.

DNA for the CDR3: TGCAGCGCCGAAATATGGGCCGGCCCGCAGTATTTT. Translation gives CSAEIWAGPQYF. The chain carries TRBV29-1 and TRBJ2-3; D unresolved. The CDR3 covers 12 residues. Germline loops: CDR1 SQVTM, CDR2 ANQGSEA. V lost 7 bases and J 10 bases, leaving 18 bases between the germline ends.

V gene TRBV4-1 combines with J gene TRBJ1-1, with 9 nucleotides matching TRBD1. In germline, CDR1 is MGHRA, CDR2 YSYEKL. The CDR3 totals 16 residues. V was pared by 1 base and J by 0 bases, with 3 bases of the junction left unmatched. CDR3 DNA: TGCGCCAGCAGCCAAGGCGGGACAGGGATGAACACTGAAGCTTTCTTT. This translates into CASSQGGTGMNTEAFF.

The chain uses TRBV7-7 and TRBJ2-1; 8 nucleotides line up with TRBD1. Germline lookup yields CDR1 SSHAT and CDR2 FNYEAQ (reference sequence). The CDR3 contains 14 residues. The trim removed 4 bases at V and 13 bases at J, leaving 12 bases unmatched. The CDR3 sequence is CASSSSTGAEGQFF. In DNA form, the CDR3 reads TGTGCCAGCAGCTCATCGACAGGGGCCGAGGGACAGTTCTTC.

The V and J genes are TRBV30 and TRBJ2-1; no clear D gene. The CDR3 runs 10 residues. CDR1 and CDR2 from the germline V gene are GTSNPN and SVGIG (reference sequence). Trimming removed 2 bases from V and 6 bases from J, with 2 bases in between. The CDR3 sequence: CAWSINEQFF. Written as DNA, the CDR3 is TGTGCCTGGAGTATCAATGAGCAGTTCTTC.

V is TRBV30 and J is TRBJ2-5; no clear D gene. Germline assignment: CDR1 GTSNPN and CDR2 SVGIG (reference sequence). The CDR3 sequence is 11 residues long. Trimming left V 1 base short and J 5 bases short, with 5 bases between. CDR3 DNA sequence: TGTGCCTGGAGTGAGGGCGAGACCCAGTACTTC. It is translated as CAWSEGETQYF.

The genes are TRBV29-1 and TRBJ1-1, with a possible D match to TRBD1 (5 bases). The CDR3 consists of 17 residues. Germline V gene sequence: CDR1 SQVTM, CDR2 ANQGSEA. The V gene lost 1 base and the J gene lost 7 bases, with 25 bases spanning the gap. The CDR3 nucleotides read TGCAGCGTTGAAGGCCAGGGTTATCAGTTCGGAAATAATGAAGCTTTCTTT. As protein: CSVEGQGYQFGNNEAFF.

This clone was seen once. This chain links TRBV19 with TRBJ2-2; the D gene is possibly TRBD2 (6 bases). The CDR3 is 13 amino acids. Germline CDR1 and CDR2: LNHDA and SQIVND (reference sequence). Deletions cut 7 bases from V and 6 bases from J, with 12 bases between. Written as DNA, the CDR3 is TGTGCCAGTAAGATGGGAGGTTCCGGGGAGCTGTTTTTT. The encoded protein is CASKMGGSGELFF. Filled out from reference TRBV19 and TRBJ2-2, the complete variable domain reads DGGITQSPKYLFRKEGQNVTLSCEQNLNHDAMYWYRQDPGQGLRLIYYSQIVNDFQKGDIAEGYSVSREKKESFPLTVTSAQKNPTAFYLCASKMGGSGELFFGEGSRLTVL.

This rearrangement joins TRBV6-5 to TRBJ2-3; D uncertain. The CDR3 is made up of 15 amino acids. CDR1 is MNHEY and CDR2 is SVGAGI in the germline V gene. V was cut by 2 bases and J by 0 bases, with 9 bases left in between. The DNA for the CDR3 is TGTGCCAGCAGTTACCGTTTTGTCAGCACAGATACGCAGTATTTT. This codes for CASSYRFVSTDTQYF.